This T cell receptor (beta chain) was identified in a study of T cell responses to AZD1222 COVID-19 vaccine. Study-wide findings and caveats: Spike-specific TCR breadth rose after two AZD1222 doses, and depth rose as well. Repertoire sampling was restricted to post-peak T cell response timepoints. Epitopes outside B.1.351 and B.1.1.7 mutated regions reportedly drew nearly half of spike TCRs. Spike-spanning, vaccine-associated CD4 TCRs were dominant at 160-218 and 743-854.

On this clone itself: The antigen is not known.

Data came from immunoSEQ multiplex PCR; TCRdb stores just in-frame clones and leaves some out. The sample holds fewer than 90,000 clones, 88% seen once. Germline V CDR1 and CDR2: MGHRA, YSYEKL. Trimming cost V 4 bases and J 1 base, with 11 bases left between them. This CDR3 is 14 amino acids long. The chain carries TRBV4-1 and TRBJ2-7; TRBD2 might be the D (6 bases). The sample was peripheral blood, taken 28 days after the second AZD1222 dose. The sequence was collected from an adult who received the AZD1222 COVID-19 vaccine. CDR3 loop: CASSPLARSYEQYF. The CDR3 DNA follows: TGCGCCAGCAGCCCGCTAGCGCGGTCCTACGAGCAGTACTTC.